This T cell receptor beta chain originates from a study of tumor and adjacent non-tumor tissue in lung cancer (dated by TCRdb to about 2018). Study-wide context: Patients with adenocarcinoma (approximately 13), squamous cell carcinoma (2) and small cell lung cancer (1) were included in the cohort. Among the 15 or so patients, ages ranged from roughly 31 to 76 years, some ten were men and 5 were women, and disease was TNM stage I to III. A total of roughly 130 million productive TCRbeta reads were generated by sequencing, corresponding to an average of about 4.17 million reads per sample. The study compared bulk TCRbeta repertoires from lung tumor tissue and matched distant non-tumor lung tissue of approximately 15 lung cancer patients. TCRbeta CDR3 sequencing was performed on roughly 32 paired specimens, with one tumor sample and one normal lung sample collected per patient.

Overall results and qualifications from the work: Neither the sequencing platform nor unique molecular identifiers are named or mentioned anywhere in the methods. Significantly higher TCR diversity was found in younger patients, and higher tumor TCR diversity was associated with shorter overall and disease-free survival. The top 100 clones accounted for a significantly larger cumulative portion of the repertoire in normal lung than in tumor tissue. Tumor tissue showed significantly greater TCR diversity (inverse Simpson) than normal lung tissue (about 400 vs 150, P = 0.0075, Mann-Whitney U test). Only 15 or so patients were included in the cohort, and the need for larger samples and more detailed clinical data was noted by the authors. Peripheral blood was not sequenced, so blood TCRbeta repertoires in these lung cancer patients were not examined.

Library creation used multiplex PCR. TCRdb names Illumina HiSeq 2500 as the instrument used. TCRbeta libraries were built by three rounds of nested PCR using primers (Table S4), following protocols modified from ARM-PCR. Before sequencing, PCR products of 200-500 bp were cut from the gel and purified using the QIAquick gel extraction kit. In the paper's pipeline: Reads were cleaned using Trimmomatic, were merged into complete CDR3 sequences using FLASH, and were assigned to V(D)J germline segments using MiTCR. Clonal diversity was calculated as the inverse Simpson's index using VDJtools. A read counted as productive if the sequence was in-frame and lacked a premature stop codon. TCRdb trimmed the raw reads at Q25, called clones with MiXCR and kept productive beta chains. Identical CDR3 proteins give one entry, which carries the most common genes and DNA. V and J calls and clone size were set by TCRdb, not the authors. Within this sample are 40,000 to 55,000 distinct CDR3 sequences, with 60% to 80% of them counted one time only. The leading ten clones occupy roughly a quarter of the sample.

The germline V gene specifies MDHEN as CDR1 and SYDVKM as CDR2. Including cysteine and phenylalanine, the CDR3 has 15 amino acids. The entry retains the CDR3 DNA only, 45 bases that are in frame from base 1. With regard to this clonotype: Its binding antigen is unknown. A junction boundary mismatches the germline segment, possibly from a read error.

RNA was extracted from bulk unsorted tissue and checked for quality with a NanoDrop ND-1000 and an Agilent 2100. Distant non-tumor tissue taken more than 3 cm from the tumor edge was used as the normal lung sample. Donors were newly diagnosed lung cancer patients admitted for thoracic surgery in China between August and November 2014, without prior chemotherapy. Anyone who had undergone radiotherapy or chemotherapy before, or who had another cancer at the same time, was left out of the study. Surgical tissue pieces of about 1-2.1 cm3 were preserved in RNAlater solution and were kept at -80 degrees C until use.

Here the chain combines TRBV28 and TRBJ2-3; the D gene is perhaps TRBD2, on 6 matching bases. This sequence was found in a woman in her fifties or sixties with non-small cell lung cancer. Sequencing input: distant non-tumor lung tissue. The nucleotide sequence is given as TGTGCCAACAGTCCTGGGGACTCGGGCCTATATGCGCAGTATTTT. It specifies CANSPGDSGLYAQYF.